Sequencing of this T cell receptor (beta chain) was carried out in a study of blood T cell repertoires in COVID-19. Background on the study: Spain, Italy and the United States supplied samples that represented acute and convalescent COVID-19. From T cells, B-cell-depleted T cells, or PBMCs came the material, which was cDNA or gDNA.

This CDR3 is 16 amino acids long. Germline CDR1 reads SGHRS; CDR2 reads YFSETQ. The V segment lost 4 bases and the J segment 4 bases; nucleotides outside the gene matches: 11. Authors' data handling: Estimates of nucleated cell counts were drawn from the amplification of reference gene primers. Profiled with immunoSEQ multiplex PCR; TCRdb holds only in-frame clones, not every one. V, J and clone size are taken as reported in that table, and D and trimming were inferred from the DNA itself. This sample yields 85,000 to 90,000 clones, of which 80% to 90% are seen a single time; about 1% belongs to the top ten.

The source of this sequence is a human donor in a cohort sampled during active COVID-19. This rearrangement joins TRBV5-1 to TRBJ1-1; 9 positions agree with TRBD1. Sequencing was done on a sample of peripheral blood. The CDR3 loop reads CASSPVRQGGSTEAFF. The CDR3, as DNA: TGCGCCAGCAGCCCCGTACGACAGGGGGGGAGCACTGAAGCTTTCTTT.